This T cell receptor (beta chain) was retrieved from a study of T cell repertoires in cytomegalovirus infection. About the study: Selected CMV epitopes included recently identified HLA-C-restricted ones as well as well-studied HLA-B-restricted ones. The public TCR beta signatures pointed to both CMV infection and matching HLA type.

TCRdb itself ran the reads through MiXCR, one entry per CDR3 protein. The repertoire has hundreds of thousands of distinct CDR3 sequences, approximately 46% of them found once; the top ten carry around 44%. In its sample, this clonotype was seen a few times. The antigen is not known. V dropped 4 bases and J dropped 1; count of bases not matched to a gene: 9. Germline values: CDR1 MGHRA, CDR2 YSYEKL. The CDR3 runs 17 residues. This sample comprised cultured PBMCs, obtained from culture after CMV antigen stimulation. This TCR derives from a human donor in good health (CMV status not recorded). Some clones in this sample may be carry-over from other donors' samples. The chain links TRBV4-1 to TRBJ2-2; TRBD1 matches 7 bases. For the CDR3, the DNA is TGCGCCAGCAGCCCCTACCCACAGGGGCAGAACACCGGGGAGCTGTTTTTT. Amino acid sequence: CASSPYPQGQNTGELFF.